This passage covers 3 T cell receptor beta chains from one sample sequenced in a study of blood T cell repertoires in COVID-19. This table comes from immunoSEQ multiplex PCR, and its TCRdb copy is limited to in-frame clones, with some not included. This sample has more than 200,000 clones, with about 88% found just once. Specimen: peripheral blood. The receptors were gathered from a man in his thirties or forties with active or convalescent COVID-19.

This clone occurred a few times. The chain is built from TRBV7-7 and TRBJ2-7; 9 bases agree with TRBD1. This CDR3 has 15 residues. V lost 1 base, J lost 5 bases, and 6 bases stayed unmatched. Per the germline V gene, CDR1 is SSHAT and CDR2 is FNYEAQ (reference sequence). CDR3 nucleotides: TGTGCCAGCAGCTTAGGAGACAGGGGGTCCCACGAGCAGTACTTC. Protein: CASSLGDRGSHEQYF.

The chain couples TRBV13 to TRBJ2-4; 11 bases fit TRBD2. There are 17 residues in the CDR3. From germline, CDR1 is PRHDT and CDR2 FYEKMQ (reference sequence). V shed 0 bases, J shed 7 bases, and the junction held 8 bases outside the gene matches. The CDR3 region has the DNA TGTGCCAGCAGCTTAGGAAGGATCCTAGCGGGGGGCAACATTCAGTACTTC. The encoded protein is CASSLGRILAGGNIQYF.

The rearrangement joins TRBV27 to TRBJ2-7; 9 nucleotides agree with TRBD1. J gave up 0 bases and V 3 bases, and 9 bases lay outside the gene matches. This CDR3 contains 17 residues. The germline gives CDR1 MNHEY, CDR2 SMNVEV (reference sequence). The CDR3 here is CASSLFAPGQGSYEQYF. In DNA form, the CDR3 reads TGTGCCAGCAGTTTGTTCGCTCCGGGACAGGGCTCCTACGAGCAGTACTTC.